Below are 25 T cell receptor beta chains sequenced from a single sample in a study of blood T cell repertoires in COVID-19. Measured with immunoSEQ multiplex PCR; TCRdb has only the in-frame clones, and not every one. The sample records about 35,000 clones, 85% being singletons. The source material was peripheral blood. The source of these receptors is a man aged 55 to 70 with active or convalescent COVID-19.

This chain links TRBV3-1 (or the pseudogene TRBV3-2) with TRBJ2-7; TRBD2 matches at 14 bases. This CDR3 has 18 residues. Germline V gene data show CDR1 as LGHDT and CDR2 as YNNKEL (reference sequence). The CDR3 bases are TGTACCAGCAGCGGGCCGGCACGACTAGCGGGGGGGTACTACGAGCAGTACGTC. Translating gives CTSSGPARLAGGYYEQYV.

This chain connects TRBV9 to TRBJ1-6; a weak D match, TRBD1 (5 bases). There are 13 residues in the CDR3. Germline CDR1 reads SGDLS; CDR2 reads YYNGEE. V was trimmed by 3 bases and J by 8 bases, leaving 9 bases between them. CDR3 bases: TGTGCCAGCAGCGGGAGGGGTGATTCACCCCTCCACTTT. This sequence encodes CASSGRGDSPLHF.

The V gene is TRBV9, the J gene TRBJ2-3; D is perhaps TRBD2 (5 bases). V was cut by 0 bases and J by 8 bases, with 16 bases left in between. This CDR3 contains 15 residues. Looked up from germline, CDR1 is SGDLS and CDR2 is YYNGEE. The CDR3 sequence: CASSVVDAGSATQYF. CDR3 nucleotides: TGTGCCAGCAGCGTAGTAGATGCGGGTTCGGCTACGCAGTATTTT.

The chain has TRBV6-5 and TRBJ1-2, with 7 nucleotides matching TRBD1. The CDR3 is 15 amino acids. The germline gives CDR1 MNHEY, CDR2 SVGAGI. Germline trimming cut 6 bases from V and 1 base from J; bases unmatched to any gene: 8. The CDR3 sequence: CASSLSGGSNYGYTF. The CDR3, as DNA: TGTGCCAGCAGCCTATCAGGGGGGAGTAACTATGGCTACACCTTC.

This clone came up once. The chain recombines TRBV24-1 with TRBJ2-5; TRBD2 matches at 14 bases. Germline V lookup: CDR1 KGHDR, CDR2 SFDVKD. Unmatched junction bases numbered 7, after V lost 3 bases and J lost 5 bases. This CDR3 has 17 residues. CDR3 sequence (DNA): TGTGCCACCAGTGATGGGGGACTAGCGGGGGTAGGGGAGACCCAGTACTTC. As protein: CATSDGGLAGVGETQYF.

This sequence joins TRBV7-9 and TRBJ1-5; D unresolved. This CDR3 comprises 14 residues. CDR1 is SEHNR, CDR2 FQNEAQ, per germline (reference sequence). V was cut by 4 bases and J by 0 bases, with 7 bases left in between. In DNA form, the CDR3 reads TGTGCCAGCAGCTACAGTTATAGCAATCAGCCCCAGCATTTT. Translating gives CASSYSYSNQPQHF.

The rearrangement uses TRBV7-2 and TRBJ2-6; a weak D match, TRBD1 (6 bases). V was shortened by 3 bases and J by 2 bases, with 11 bases between the two germline ends. Germline V gene sequence: CDR1 SGHTA, CDR2 FQGNSA. CDR3 length: 16 residues. For the CDR3, the DNA is TGTGCCAGCAGCTTCTCAACAGGGACTGGGGCCAACGTCCTGACTTTC. Its protein is CASSFSTGTGANVLTF.

This sequence joins TRBV10-3 and TRBJ1-3; D call uncertain. V was clipped by 6 bases and J by 2 bases, with 26 bases between them. Germline V gives CDR1 ENHRY, CDR2 SYGVKD. The CDR3 extends over 19 amino acids. CDR3 in amino acids: CAISPGSLLSGMAGNTIYF. The CDR3 DNA is TGTGCCATCAGCCCCGGCAGCCTTCTTTCGGGTATGGCTGGAAACACCATATATTTT.

The CDR3 region has the DNA TGTGCCAGCAGTTGGGGCGACCAGGAGCAGTTCTTC. Protein product: CASSWGDQEQFF. V usage is TRBV12-3 or TRBV12-4 and J usage is TRBJ2-1, with D possibly TRBD1 on 5 matching bases. This CDR3 is 12 amino acids long. V lost 4 bases and J lost 10, with 11 bases in between.

Only a few counts were recorded for this clone. This sequence joins TRBV4-3 and TRBJ2-1; 10 bases align to TRBD2. Losses at the gene ends were 3 bases for V and 10 bases for J; bases not matched to a gene: 12. CDR1 and CDR2 (germline): LGHNA, YSLEER. CDR3 size: 16 residues. CDR3 protein: CASSQRGAGGLEEQFF. CDR3 nucleotide sequence: TGCGCCAGCAGCCAGAGGGGAGCGGGAGGGCTTGAAGAGCAGTTCTTC.

The table lists this clone with a few counts. J is TRBJ1-1 and V is TRBV12-3 or TRBV12-4; D not resolved. V lost 1 base and J 1 base, leaving 4 bases between the germline ends. This CDR3 contains 13 residues. The CDR3 region has the DNA TGTGCCAGCAGTTTAGGCGGGAACACTGAAGCTTTCTTT. Protein sequence: CASSLGGNTEAFF.

The J gene is TRBJ1-1, the V gene TRBV19, with D unresolved. The V end was cut by 2 bases, the J end by 0 bases, with 4 bases between. Germline CDR1 and CDR2: LNHDA and SQIVND (reference sequence). This CDR3 is 13 amino acids long. For the CDR3, the DNA is TGTGCCAGTAGTATATCGGTGAACACTGAAGCTTTCTTT. This encodes CASSISVNTEAFF.

In the case of this clone: This sample includes further DNA sequences coding for the same CDR3. V is TRBV7-2 and J is TRBJ2-3; 14 bases fit TRBD2. The CDR3 spans 16 residues. Germline-derived CDR1 and CDR2 are SGHTA and FQGNSA. Unmatched junction bases numbered 10, after V lost 9 bases and J lost 5 bases. The CDR3 DNA follows: TGTGCCAGTAGCCCCAGGGGGACTAGCGGGGGAGATACGCAGTATTTT. Encoded protein: CASSPRGTSGGDTQYF.

J is TRBJ2-5 and V is TRBV28, with 10 bases that match TRBD1. The CDR3 covers 14 residues. The J segment lost 5 bases and the V segment lost 6 bases, leaving 6 bases of the junction unmatched. Germline CDR1 MDHEN, CDR2 SYDVKM. The CDR3 sequence: CASRTTGGSETQYF. The CDR3 DNA follows: TGTGCCAGCAGGACGACAGGGGGCTCGGAGACCCAGTACTTC.

The rearrangement links TRBV19 to TRBJ1-2; 10 nucleotides line up with TRBD1. V gave up 9 bases and J gave up 8 bases; unmatched junction bases: 6. This CDR3 has 12 amino acids. Germline CDR1 and CDR2: LNHDA and SQIVND (reference sequence). This CDR3 is CASRDRGYGYTF. The CDR3 nucleotides are TGTGCCAGCAGGGACAGGGGATACGGCTACACCTTC.

The genes are TRBV6-1 and TRBJ2-3; TRBD2 agrees at 11 bases. This CDR3 is built from 18 residues. Germline lookup yields CDR1 MNHNS and CDR2 SASEGT. The V segment lost 2 bases and the J segment 5 bases; nucleotides outside the gene matches: 12. The CDR3 here is CASSEIGSSGGWGDTQYF. The CDR3 DNA follows: TGTGCCAGCAGTGAAATTGGGTCTAGCGGGGGGTGGGGAGATACGCAGTATTTT.

The V gene is TRBV6-5, the J gene TRBJ1-2; 7 positions agree with TRBD1. J lost 6 bases, V lost 6 bases, and 10 bases had no gene match. The CDR3 is made up of 14 amino acids. The V gene's germline CDR1 is MNHEY and CDR2 SVGAGI. Here the CDR3 reads CASRRDQGDDGYTF. In nucleotides, the CDR3 is TGTGCCAGCAGAAGAGACCAGGGGGATGATGGCTACACCTTC.

The chain recombines TRBV7-2 with TRBJ2-1; weak D call: TRBD1 (5 bases). This CDR3 has 14 residues. Germline values: CDR1 SGHTA, CDR2 FQGNSA. V was trimmed by 2 bases and J by 6 bases, leaving 11 bases between them. CDR3 DNA sequence: TGTGCCAGCAGCTTATATGGGGCCACCAATGAGCAGTTCTTC. Protein sequence: CASSLYGATNEQFF.

V and J are TRBV6-6 and TRBJ2-2; 11 bases map to TRBD1. CDR1 is MNHNY, CDR2 SVGAGI, per germline (reference sequence). Losses at the gene ends were 0 bases for V and 7 bases for J; bases not matched to a gene: 1. There are 15 residues in the CDR3. CDR3 residues: CASSYSGTGGGELFF. The DNA of the CDR3 is TGTGCCAGCAGTTACTCCGGGACAGGGGGCGGGGAGCTGTTTTTT.

J is TRBJ1-1 and V is TRBV7-9; no definite D call. Germline loops: CDR1 SEHNR, CDR2 FQNEAQ (reference sequence). This CDR3 has 12 residues. Trimming pared 6 bases from V and 4 bases from J, leaving 9 bases between. CDR3: CASSRMSTEAFF. The CDR3 region has the DNA TGTGCCAGCAGTCGTATGAGCACTGAAGCTTTCTTT.

The V gene is TRBV27, the J gene TRBJ1-5, with no clear D. Looked up from germline, CDR1 is MNHEY and CDR2 is SMNVEV (reference sequence). Trimming shortened V by 8 bases and J by 9 bases, and 11 bases separated the two germline ends. The CDR3 length is 11 residues. CDR3 nucleotide sequence: TGTGCCAGCGGTATTGGAGGGCCCCAGCATTTT. This codes for CASGIGGPQHF.

The chain combines TRBV9 with TRBJ2-2; the D gene is possibly TRBD1 (6 bases). There are 16 residues in the CDR3. V lost 4 bases, J lost 5 bases, and 18 bases lay in between. Germline values: CDR1 SGDLS, CDR2 YYNGEE. The chain's CDR3 is CASSPTQGRRTGELFF. The CDR3 DNA sequence: TGTGCCAGCAGCCCGACCCAGGGGCGTCGGACCGGGGAGCTGTTTTTT.

This clone was picked up a small number of times. The chain is built from TRBV7-8 and TRBJ2-7; TRBD2 agrees at 7 bases. Germline V gene data show CDR1 as SGHVS and CDR2 as FQNEAQ. The CDR3 contains 15 residues. The CDR3 region is CASSLGFGPGEGYNV. DNA of the CDR3: TGTGCCAGCAGCTTAGGTTTCGGTCCGGGGGAGGGTTATAACGTC.

The chain couples TRBV7-2 to TRBJ2-2, with a possible D match to TRBD2 (7 bases). The germline V and J ends were trimmed by 3 bases and 6 bases, with 14 bases remaining between them. The CDR3 has 15 amino acids. CDR1 and CDR2 from the germline V gene are SGHTA and FQGNSA. The CDR3 nucleotides are TGTGCCAGCAGCTTCGACGGGGGGCGCGCCGGGGAGCTGTTTTTT. It yields the protein CASSFDGGRAGELFF.

V usage is TRBV7-9 and J usage is TRBJ1-3; no clear D gene. Looked up from germline, CDR1 is SEHNR and CDR2 is FQNEAQ (reference sequence). Trimming cost V 6 bases and J 4 bases, with 7 bases left between them. CDR3 size: 12 residues. CDR3 sequence reads: CASSQNGNTIYF. CDR3 sequence (DNA): TGTGCCAGCAGTCAGAACGGAAACACCATATATTTT.